Following are 32 T cell receptor beta chains from one sample sequenced in a study of blood T cells in healthy people across ages. Next came a second PCR, run for about 7 to 12 cycles, which used a sample-barcoded 5' primer along with a J-beta primer mix. TCRdb passed the 5' RACE reads through MiXCR, listing each CDR3 protein once. The profile shows about 970,000 distinct CDR3 sequences, about 51% of them singletons. The sequencing sample was made of blood. The receptors shown here come from a woman aged 55-70 years in good health.

Worth noting for this clonotype: A read error may be the cause here, since a much bigger clone is one base away. This chain joins TRBV18 and TRBJ1-6; D ambiguous. The germline CDR1 and CDR2 sequences are KGHSH and LQKENI. The CDR3 is made up of 13 amino acids. The CDR3 nucleotides are TGTGCCAGCTCACCACTTGAGAGTTCACCCCCCCACTTT. Translated: CASSPLESSPPHF.

V gene TRBV4-1 combines with J gene TRBJ1-5, with D uncertain. The germline V gene has CDR1 MGHRA and CDR2 YSYEKL. CDR3 length: 15 amino acids. V gave up 1 base and J gave up 0 bases, with 7 bases separating them. CDR3 nucleotide sequence: TGCGCCAGCAGCCAAGGAACGTATAGCAATCAGCCCCAGCATTTT. Translation: CASSQGTYSNQPQHF.

This clonotype occurred a few times. This chain links TRBV29-1 with TRBJ2-1; a possible D gene is TRBD2 (6 bases). V lost 6 bases and J 5 bases, leaving 8 bases between the germline ends. Germline lookup yields CDR1 SQVTM and CDR2 ANQGSEA. The CDR3 sequence is 11 residues long. CDR3 DNA: TGCAGCGTGCGGGATCACAATGAGCAGTTCTTC. This codes for CSVRDHNEQFF.

The J gene is TRBJ1-5, the V gene TRBV20-1, with unresolved D. Between the trimmed V and J ends, which lost 7 bases and 5 bases, there was a span of 9 bases. From germline, CDR1 is DFQATT and CDR2 SNEGSKA (reference sequence). The CDR3 length is 11 residues. CDR3 amino acids: CSVAGHQPQHF. For the CDR3, the DNA is TGCAGTGTCGCGGGCCATCAGCCCCAGCATTTT.

The V gene is TRBV28, the J gene TRBJ1-2; 7 bases are shared with TRBD1. CDR1 MDHEN and CDR2 SYDVKM come from the germline V gene. V dropped 8 bases and J dropped 7; count of bases not matched to a gene: 16. This CDR3 has 15 residues. CDR3 in DNA: TGTGCCAGCGGGGACAGCCGAATTAAACGAGGTGGCTACACCTTC. Translation gives CASGDSRIKRGGYTF.

This clonotype was recorded many times. The CDR3 loop reads CSVRTDSTDTQYF. The CDR3 DNA sequence: TGCAGCGTTCGGACAGACAGCACAGATACGCAGTATTTT. V usage is TRBV29-1 and J usage is TRBJ2-3; D perhaps matches TRBD1 (6 bases). Per germline, CDR1 SQVTM and CDR2 ANQGSEA. The CDR3 contains 13 residues. Between the trimmed V and J ends, which lost 5 bases and 0 bases, there was a span of 9 bases.

The chain couples TRBV5-1 to TRBJ2-3; D is perhaps TRBD2 (5 bases). This CDR3 has 17 amino acids. Trimming shortened V by 4 bases and J by 1 base, and 19 bases separated the two germline ends. The germline V gene has CDR1 SGHRS and CDR2 YFSETQ. The CDR3 loop is CASSPEGRNLGTDTQYF. In DNA form, the CDR3 reads TGCGCCAGCAGCCCCGAGGGCAGGAACCTAGGCACAGATACGCAGTATTTT.

This chain uses TRBV7-8 with TRBJ2-3; D is unresolved. Trimming left V 5 bases short and J 4 bases short, with 16 bases between. Germline CDR1 and CDR2: SGHVS and FQNEAQ. This CDR3 has 15 residues. CDR3 nucleotide sequence: TGTGCCAGCAGCCCATCGGTGGTTCGGGCAGATACGCAGTATTTT. Translated: CASSPSVVRADTQYF. Combining the CDR3 with reference TRBV7-8 and TRBJ2-3 gives the whole variable domain GAGVSQSPRYKVAKRGQDVALRCDPISGHVSLFWYQQALGQGPEFLTYFQNEAQLDKSGLPSDRFFAERPEGSVSTLKIQRTQQEDSAVYLCASSPSVVRADTQYFGPGTRLTVL.

The V gene is TRBV5-1, the J gene TRBJ2-5, with 7 bases identical to TRBD1. The CDR3 is made up of 15 amino acids. With 3 bases clipped from V and 3 bases from J, the junction kept 8 bases outside the gene matches. Germline V gene data show CDR1 as SGHRS and CDR2 as YFSETQ. The CDR3 coding sequence is TGCGCCAGCAGCTCACCCGGGACAGAAAAAGAGACCCAGTACTTC. Its translation: CASSSPGTEKETQYF.

This clonotype has just a few counts. V and J are TRBV10-3 and TRBJ2-5, with 7 bases aligning to TRBD2. The V and J ends lost 2 bases and 5 bases, in that order; junction bases with no gene match: 2. The CDR3 extends over 13 amino acids. CDR1 is ENHRY, CDR2 SYGVKD, per germline. CDR3 sequence: CAISETSVETQYF. The CDR3 coding sequence is TGTGCCATCAGTGAGACTAGCGTGGAGACCCAGTACTTC.

This clonotype was counted a few times. The chain links TRBV4-1 to TRBJ2-7; 7 nucleotides line up with TRBD1. The J call is uncertain, as TRBJ2-5 better fits the DNA end. CDR1 and CDR2 from the germline V gene are MGHRA and YSYEKL. This CDR3 contains 15 residues. In DNA, the CDR3 is TGCGCCAGCAGCCAAGTATCAGGGGGAACGGGGACCCAGTACTTC. Translated, it gives CASSQVSGGTGTQYF.

This clonotype was counted only a few times. This chain links TRBV6-5 with TRBJ1-2, with D possibly TRBD1 on 5 matching bases. This CDR3 comprises 13 residues. Per the germline V gene, CDR1 is MNHEY and CDR2 is SVGAGI. Trimming took 6 bases from V and 4 from J, leaving 12 bases between them. CDR3 nucleotide sequence: TGTGCCAGCAGGTACCAGGGAGGCTATGGCTACACCTTC. Translation: CASRYQGGYGYTF.

V usage is TRBV4-3 and J usage is TRBJ2-1; TRBD1 is a possible D gene (5 bases). With 5 bases removed from V and 7 bases from J, the gap between germline ends came to 12 bases. The CDR3 is 13 residues long. Germline V gene data show CDR1 as LGHNA and CDR2 as YSLEER. Written as DNA, the CDR3 is TGCGCCAGCAGCTCCCTTGGGGCTAATGAGCAGTTCTTC. Translated: CASSSLGANEQFF.

The chain has TRBV2 and TRBJ2-5; the D gene is possibly TRBD1 (5 bases). The J call may not be correct, given that the DNA end is closer to TRBJ2-7. The V gene's germline CDR1 is SNHLY and CDR2 FYNNEI. The CDR3 sequence is 14 residues long. The DNA for the CDR3 is TGTGCCAGCACTCGGACATTGTCCTCGGACGAGCAGTACTTC. Translation: CASTRTLSSDEQYF.

A few counts support this clonotype. CDR3 protein: CASSIQYPTDTQYF. The DNA for the CDR3 is TGTGCCAGCAGTATCCAGTATCCCACAGATACGCAGTATTTT. V is TRBV27 and J is TRBJ2-3; D remains ambiguous. Trimming took off 5 bases at V and 2 bases at J, with 11 bases between the two ends. In germline, CDR1 is MNHEY, CDR2 SMNVEV (reference sequence). The CDR3 length is 14 residues.

This clonotype turned up a few times. This chain joins TRBV30 and TRBJ2-5, with a weak D call TRBD2 (6 bases). The end of the DNA is better explained by TRBJ2-7, so the J call may be wrong. The CDR3 runs 15 residues. Germline values: CDR1 GTSNPN, CDR2 SVGIG (reference sequence). The CDR3 here is CACLRGMTALYEQYF. CDR3 bases: TGTGCCTGCCTGCGGGGCATGACAGCCCTCTACGAGCAGTACTTC.

The chain has TRBV6-2 or TRBV6-3 and TRBJ1-5, with D possibly matching TRBD1 (5 bases). The CDR3 totals 14 residues. In germline, CDR1 is MNHEY, CDR2 SVGEGT. Trimming removed 6 bases at V and 5 bases at J, with 14 bases between. CDR3 amino acids: CASRGQGSYQPQHF. The CDR3, as DNA: TGTGCCAGCAGGGGCCAGGGTTCGTATCAGCCCCAGCATTTT.

The rearrangement joins TRBV7-9 to TRBJ2-5, with D perhaps TRBD1 or TRBD2 (6 bases each). The J call may be in error: the DNA end matches TRBJ2-7 better. The germline gives CDR1 SEHNR, CDR2 FQNEAQ (reference sequence). The CDR3 has 17 amino acids. CDR3 nucleotide sequence: TGTGCCAGCAGCGTTAGCGGAGTCAGGGACAAAAACTACGAGCAGTACTTC. Protein: CASSVSGVRDKNYEQYF.

The CDR3 spells CSVELAEGNTGELFF. The CDR3 DNA follows: TGCAGCGTTGAGCTAGCGGAGGGGAACACCGGGGAGCTGTTTTTT. The chain couples TRBV29-1 to TRBJ2-2; the match to TRBD2 covers 7 bases. CDR1 and CDR2 from the germline V gene are SQVTM and ANQGSEA. The length of the CDR3 is 15 residues. The V and J ends lost 3 bases and 1 base, in that order; junction bases with no gene match: 5.

The V call is TRBV20-1, the J call TRBJ2-5, with 7 bases that match TRBD2. V shed 0 bases and J 11 bases; nucleotides not matched to a gene: 6. This CDR3 contains 12 residues. Germline V lookup: CDR1 DFQATT, CDR2 SNEGSKA (reference sequence). As DNA, the CDR3 is TGCAGTGCTAGAGACCGGATGCGGGAGCAGTACTTC. This gives the protein CSARDRMREQYF.

The CDR3 DNA follows: TGCGCCAGCAGCCAAGGGCCGCAGACTACCTACGAGCAGTACTTC. The encoded protein is CASSQGPQTTYEQYF. The J gene is TRBJ2-4, the V gene TRBV4-3; D perhaps matches TRBD2 (5 bases). The J call may be in error: the DNA end matches TRBJ2-7 better. The CDR3 spans 15 residues. Germline loops: CDR1 LGHNA, CDR2 YSLEER.

The rearrangement uses TRBV5-1 and TRBJ1-2, with D unresolved. Germline V gene lookup returns CDR1 SGHRS and CDR2 YFSETQ. The CDR3 length is 14 residues. V was cut by 0 bases and J by 3 bases, with 9 bases left in between. The CDR3 DNA follows: TGCGCCAGCAGCTTGGGACCAGGACACTATGGCTACACCTTC. Translated: CASSLGPGHYGYTF.

The rearrangement joins TRBV12-3 or TRBV12-4 to TRBJ2-7, with D uncertain. The J call is uncertain, as TRBJ2-4 better fits the DNA end. This CDR3 spans 12 amino acids. CDR3 sequence (DNA): TGTGCCAGCAGTTTCGCCAAAAACATTCAGTACTTC. This codes for CASSFAKNIQYF.

The chain uses TRBV27 and TRBJ2-1; weak D call: TRBD1 (6 bases). CDR1 is MNHEY and CDR2 is SMNVEV in the germline V gene (reference sequence). This CDR3 contains 12 residues. V lost 6 bases and J lost 8, with 11 bases in between. Written as DNA, the CDR3 is TGTGCCAGCAGGCCAGGGGTCTATGAGCAGTTCTTC. The encoded protein is CASRPGVYEQFF.

The chain recombines TRBV27 with TRBJ1-1; tentative D call: TRBD1 (5 bases). The CDR3 loop spans 13 amino acids. The germline CDR1 and CDR2 sequences are MNHEY and SMNVEV (reference sequence). Trimming removed 6 bases from V and 3 bases from J, with 11 bases in between. The CDR3 region has the DNA TGTGCCAGCAGCCACACAGGCCACACTGAAGCTTTCTTT. Protein product: CASSHTGHTEAFF.

V and J are TRBV20-1 and TRBJ1-4; 9 bases agree with TRBD1. The V segment lost 2 bases and the J segment 6 bases; nucleotides outside the gene matches: 4. CDR3 length: 14 residues. From germline, CDR1 is DFQATT and CDR2 SNEGSKA (reference sequence). The CDR3 reads CSARRDRVDEKLFF. The CDR3 DNA reads as TGCAGTGCTAGAAGGGACAGGGTCGATGAAAAACTGTTTTTT.

The V and J genes are TRBV27 and TRBJ1-1, with D perhaps matching TRBD1 (6 bases). This CDR3 is 15 amino acids long. CDR1 MNHEY and CDR2 SMNVEV come from the germline V gene (reference sequence). The V end lost 4 bases, the J end lost 7 bases, and 19 bases lay between the germline ends. As DNA, the CDR3 is TGTGCCAGCAGTTACGGCCAGGACAGCCAGCTTGAAGCTTTCTTT. Its protein is CASSYGQDSQLEAFF.

The J gene is TRBJ2-2, the V gene TRBV15, with D possibly matching TRBD1 (5 bases). Trimming removed 7 bases at V and 0 bases at J, with 6 bases between. This CDR3 has 13 amino acids. Germline CDR1 LNHNV, CDR2 YYDKDF (reference sequence). Here the CDR3 reads CATKGPNTGELFF. CDR3 coding DNA: TGTGCCACCAAGGGGCCGAACACCGGGGAGCTGTTTTTT.

The chain couples TRBV4-3 to TRBJ2-4; tentatively, D is TRBD1 (6 bases). The closer fit of TRBJ2-5 to the DNA end suggests the J call may be wrong. The CDR3 spans 15 residues. Germline values: CDR1 LGHNA, CDR2 YSLEER. CDR3 DNA sequence: TGCGCCAGCAGCCAAGTAGCAACAGGGACAGAGACCCAGTACTTC. Translation: CASSQVATGTETQYF.

Comments on this clonotype: A read error may produce the germline difference seen at one junction end. The V gene is TRBV20-1, the J gene TRBJ2-1; 12 nucleotides agree with TRBD2. The CDR3 is 15 amino acids. Germline V lookup: CDR1 DFQATT, CDR2 SNEGSKA (reference sequence). CDR3 nucleotide sequence: TGCTGTGCTAGAGGTCCGACTAGCGGGAGCAATGAGCAGTTCTTC. Translated: CCARGPTSGSNEQFF.

This chain uses TRBV4-3 with TRBJ2-1, with D possibly being TRBD1 or TRBD2 (5 bases each). The germline gives CDR1 LGHNA, CDR2 YSLEER. The CDR3 has 17 residues. V gave up 4 bases and J gave up 4 bases, with 20 bases separating them. CDR3 in amino acids: CASSPESGTSGYNEQFF. The CDR3 nucleotides are TGCGCCAGCAGCCCAGAGTCGGGGACGAGTGGGTACAATGAGCAGTTCTTC.

J is TRBJ2-5 and V is TRBV29-1; D possibly corresponds to TRBD1 (5 bases). V was clipped by 4 bases and J by 5 bases, with 14 bases between them. The CDR3 has 13 amino acids. CDR1 is SQVTM, CDR2 ANQGSEA, per germline. CDR3 protein: CSVGAPGLETQYF. DNA of the CDR3: TGCAGCGTTGGCGCGCCAGGGCTCGAGACCCAGTACTTC.